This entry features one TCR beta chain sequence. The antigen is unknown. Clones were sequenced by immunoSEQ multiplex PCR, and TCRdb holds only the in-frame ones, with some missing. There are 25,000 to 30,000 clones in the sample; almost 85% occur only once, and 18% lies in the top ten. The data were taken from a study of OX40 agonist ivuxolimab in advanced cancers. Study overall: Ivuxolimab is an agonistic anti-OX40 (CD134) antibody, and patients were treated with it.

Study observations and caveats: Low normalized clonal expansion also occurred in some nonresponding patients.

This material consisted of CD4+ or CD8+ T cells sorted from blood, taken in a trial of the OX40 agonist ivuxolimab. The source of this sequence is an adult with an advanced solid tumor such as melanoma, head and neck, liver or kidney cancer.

CDR3 DNA sequence: TGTGCCTCAATGCCGTGGGGACAGGCTGATGAGGCCAAAAACATTCAGTACTTC. It is translated as CASMPWGQADEAKNIQYF. The V gene is TRBV28, the J gene TRBJ2-4, with 8 bases that match TRBD1. This CDR3 is 18 amino acids long. Germline values: CDR1 MDHEN, CDR2 SYDVKM. Trimming took 11 bases from V and 1 from J; bases not matched to a gene: 19.